The following is a TCR beta chain sequence with its context. This entry belongs to a study of cytomegalovirus exposure and HLA in healthy donors. The CDR3 loop spans 14 amino acids. V lost 3 bases and J lost 6, with 18 bases in between. Germline V gene data show CDR1 as GTSNPN and CDR2 as SVGIG (reference sequence). Primers included in the PCR were 60 Vbeta and 13 Jbeta primers. Method: immunoSEQ multiplex PCR; TCRdb's copy keeps in-frame clones and lacks some. The repertoire holds roughly 290,000 clones, with around 90% as singletons. This rearrangement joins TRBV30 to TRBJ2-7; weak D call: TRBD2 (6 bases). Material: PBMCs. The sequence was collected from a young woman in good health and CMV-seronegative. The CDR3 DNA is TGTGCCTGGAGGCCAACGGGGGATCCGGGCGAGCAGTACTTC. This gives the protein CAWRPTGDPGEQYF.